The following is a T cell receptor beta chain sequence with its context. What it recognizes is unknown. Use of 60 Vbeta and 13 Jbeta primers characterized the PCR. Generated by immunoSEQ multiplex PCR, the TCRdb table keeps only in-frame clones and is missing some. This sample's table reports roughly 110,000 clones. The data were taken from a study of cytomegalovirus exposure and HLA in healthy donors. Study-wide results and limits: By a later analysis, the bulk of CMV-associated TCR beta chains appeared HLA-restricted.

The CDR3 length is 15 residues. V trimming: 3 bases; J trimming: 7 bases; junction bases outside the gene matches: 5. Germline V gene sequence: CDR1 SGDLS, CDR2 YYNGEE. Source material: PBMCs. The rearrangement joins TRBV9 to TRBJ2-1; 12 bases map to TRBD2. This clonotype originated in a man in his forties in good health and CMV-seropositive. The CDR3 loop reads CASSERLAGANEQFF. CDR3 in DNA: TGTGCCAGCAGCGAGAGACTAGCGGGAGCAAATGAGCAGTTCTTC.